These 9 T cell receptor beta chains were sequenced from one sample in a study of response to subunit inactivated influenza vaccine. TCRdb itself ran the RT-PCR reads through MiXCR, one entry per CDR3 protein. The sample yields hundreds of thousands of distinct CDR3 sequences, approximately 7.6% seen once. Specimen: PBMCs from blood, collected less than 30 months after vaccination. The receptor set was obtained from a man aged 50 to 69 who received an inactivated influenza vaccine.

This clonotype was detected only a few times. The CDR3: CASAYGGAGYEQYF. The CDR3, as DNA: TGCGCCAGCGCCTATGGGGGGGCTGGATACGAGCAGTACTTC. The chain combines TRBV5-1 with TRBJ2-7; TRBD2 might be the D (7 bases). The CDR3 loop spans 14 amino acids. The V and J ends lost 7 bases and 4 bases respectively, with 18 bases between them. Per the germline V gene, CDR1 is SGHRS and CDR2 is YFSETQ. Full variable domain (missing parts from reference TRBV5-1 and TRBJ2-7): KAGVTQTPRYLIKTRGQQVTLSCSPISGHRSVSWYQQTPGQGLQFLFEYFSETQRNKGNFPGRFSGRQFSNSRSEMNVSTLELGDSALYLCASAYGGAGYEQYFGPGTRLTVT.

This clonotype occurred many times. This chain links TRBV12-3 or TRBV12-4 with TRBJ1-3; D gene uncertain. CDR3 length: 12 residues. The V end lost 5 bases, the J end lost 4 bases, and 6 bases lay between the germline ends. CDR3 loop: CASSAEGNTIYF. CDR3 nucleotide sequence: TGTGCCAGCAGTGCGGAGGGAAACACCATATATTTT.

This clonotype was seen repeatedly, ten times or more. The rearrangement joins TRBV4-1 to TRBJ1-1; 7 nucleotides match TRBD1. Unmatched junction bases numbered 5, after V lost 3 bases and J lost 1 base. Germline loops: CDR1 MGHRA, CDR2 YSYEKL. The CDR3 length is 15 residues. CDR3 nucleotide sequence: TGCGCCAGCAGCCATCTAGGACAGGCGAACACTGAAGCTTTCTTT. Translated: CASSHLGQANTEAFF.

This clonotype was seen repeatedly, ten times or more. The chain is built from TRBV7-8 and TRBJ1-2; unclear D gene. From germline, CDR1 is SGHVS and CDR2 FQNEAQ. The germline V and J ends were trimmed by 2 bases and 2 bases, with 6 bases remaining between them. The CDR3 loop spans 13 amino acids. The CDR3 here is CASSLHGNYGYTF. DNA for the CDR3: TGTGCCAGCAGCTTACATGGGAACTATGGCTACACCTTC.

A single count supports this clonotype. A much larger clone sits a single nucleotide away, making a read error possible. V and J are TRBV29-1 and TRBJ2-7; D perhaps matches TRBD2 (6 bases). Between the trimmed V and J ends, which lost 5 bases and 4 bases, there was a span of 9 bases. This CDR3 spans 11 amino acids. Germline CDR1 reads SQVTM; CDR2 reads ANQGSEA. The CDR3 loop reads CSVKGGYEQYF. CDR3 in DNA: TGCAGCGTTAAAGGAGGGTACGAGCAGTACTTC.

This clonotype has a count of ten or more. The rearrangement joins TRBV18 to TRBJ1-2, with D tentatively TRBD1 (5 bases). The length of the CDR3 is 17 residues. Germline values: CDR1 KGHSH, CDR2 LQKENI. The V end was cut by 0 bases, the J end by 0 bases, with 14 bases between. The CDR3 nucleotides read TGTGCCAGCTCACCACCGGGTTCGGGGGACCCTAACTATGGCTACACCTTC. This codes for CASSPPGSGDPNYGYTF.

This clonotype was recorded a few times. CDR3 amino acids: CASSLEASGTQQYF. CDR3 in DNA: TGTGCCAGCAGCTTGGAGGCTAGCGGAACCCAGCAGTACTTC. This chain uses TRBV5-4 with TRBJ2-7; 7 nucleotides match TRBD2. The CDR3 contains 14 residues. V trimming: 0 bases; J trimming: 8 bases; junction bases outside the gene matches: 8. The V gene's germline CDR1 is SGHNT and CDR2 YYREEE (reference sequence).

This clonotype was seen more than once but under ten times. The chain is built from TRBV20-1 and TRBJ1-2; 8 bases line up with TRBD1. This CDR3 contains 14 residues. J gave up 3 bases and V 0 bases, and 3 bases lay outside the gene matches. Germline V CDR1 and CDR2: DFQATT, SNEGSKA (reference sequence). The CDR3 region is CSARDLTGDYGYTF. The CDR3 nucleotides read TGCAGTGCTAGAGACCTGACAGGGGACTATGGCTACACCTTC.

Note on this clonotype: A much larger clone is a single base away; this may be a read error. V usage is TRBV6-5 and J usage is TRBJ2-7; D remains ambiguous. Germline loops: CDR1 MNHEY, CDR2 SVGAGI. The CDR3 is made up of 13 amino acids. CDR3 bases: TGTGCCAGCAATTACGGTATCTCCTACGAGCAGTACTTC. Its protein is CASNYGISYEQYF.